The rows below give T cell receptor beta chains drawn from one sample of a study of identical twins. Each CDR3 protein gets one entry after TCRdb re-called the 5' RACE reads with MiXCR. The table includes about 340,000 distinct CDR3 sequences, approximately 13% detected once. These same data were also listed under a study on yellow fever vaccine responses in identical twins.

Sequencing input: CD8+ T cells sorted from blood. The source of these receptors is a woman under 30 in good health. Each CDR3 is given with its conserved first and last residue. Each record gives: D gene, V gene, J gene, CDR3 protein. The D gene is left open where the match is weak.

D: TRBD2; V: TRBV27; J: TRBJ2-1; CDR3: CASTLSRTSGYNEQFF
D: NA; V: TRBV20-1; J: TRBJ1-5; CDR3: CSARDLRRGDQPQHF
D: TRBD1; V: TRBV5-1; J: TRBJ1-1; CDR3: CASSELGTGLGMNTEAFF
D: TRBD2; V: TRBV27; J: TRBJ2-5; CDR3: CASSLGDSGLETQYF
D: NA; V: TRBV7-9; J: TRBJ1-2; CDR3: CASSAQVHYTF
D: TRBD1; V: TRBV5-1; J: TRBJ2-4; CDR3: CASSSLGTGGHGRDIQYF
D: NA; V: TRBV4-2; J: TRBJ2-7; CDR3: CASSQVVSSYEQYF
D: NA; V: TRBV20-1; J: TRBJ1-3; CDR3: CSAGDGGFSGNTIYF
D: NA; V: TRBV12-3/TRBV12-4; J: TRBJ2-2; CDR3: CASTSWSTNTGELFF
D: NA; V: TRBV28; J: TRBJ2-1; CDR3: CASSLGVLVGSYNEQFF
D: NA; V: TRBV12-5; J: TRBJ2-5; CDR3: CASGLTPFLTGKETQYF
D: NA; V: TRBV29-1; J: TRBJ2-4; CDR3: CSVEGEQGRVNIQYF
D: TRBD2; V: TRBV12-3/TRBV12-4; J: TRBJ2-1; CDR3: CASSLIGGGYNEQFF
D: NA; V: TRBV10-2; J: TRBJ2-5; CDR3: CASSQGWEQETQYF
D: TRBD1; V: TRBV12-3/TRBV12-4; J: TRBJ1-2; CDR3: CASSFRTGLYGYTF
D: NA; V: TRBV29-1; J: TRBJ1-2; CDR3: CSVEEPTGYTF
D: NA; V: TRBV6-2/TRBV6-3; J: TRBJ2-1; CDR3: CASWGAGASYNEQFF
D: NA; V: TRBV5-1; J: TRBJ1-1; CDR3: CASSLAGPRGGNTEAFF
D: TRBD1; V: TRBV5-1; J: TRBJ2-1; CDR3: CASSLPGTADNEQFF
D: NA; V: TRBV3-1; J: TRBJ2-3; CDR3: CASSQEGRGDTQYF
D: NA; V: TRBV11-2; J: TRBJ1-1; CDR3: CASSIGQMNTEAFF
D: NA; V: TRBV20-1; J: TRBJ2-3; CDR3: CSASNRLDSGTQYF
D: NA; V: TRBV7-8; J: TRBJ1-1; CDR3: CASSSYTGNTEAFF